These 9 T cell receptor beta chains were sequenced from one sample in a study of T cells in Graves' hyperthyroidism and ophthalmopathy. Amplified TCR beta CDR3 regions came from RNA transcripts. Using the HTBI primer set, a first-round RT-PCR was run on the TCR CDR3. MiXCR, run by TCRdb on the multiplex PCR reads, gives a single entry per CDR3 protein. This table has a few hundred thousand distinct CDR3 sequences, over 35% appearing once. Input material: peripheral blood or thyroid tissue (not recorded which). These receptor sequences come from an adult woman with Graves' disease, either hyperthyroidism or ophthalmopathy (not recorded which).

The chain combines TRBV7-9 with TRBJ1-2; 9 nucleotides match TRBD1. Germline V gene lookup returns CDR1 SEHNR and CDR2 FQNEAQ (reference sequence). Germline trimming cut 6 bases from V and 8 bases from J; bases unmatched to any gene: 7. The CDR3 is 13 amino acids. As DNA, the CDR3 is TGTGCCAGCAGATCACAGGGGGCGCAGGGCTACACCTTC. This translates into CASRSQGAQGYTF.

On this clonotype itself: The final CDR3 position lacks the conserved phenylalanine or tryptophan, pointing to a likely read error. It is unclear where the CDR3 begins or ends on the DNA, so no DNA is shown, and the CDR3 is as TCRdb lists it. The chain has TRBV29-1 and TRBJ1-1. Germline-derived CDR1 and CDR2 are SQVTM and ANQGSEA. 10 amino acids form the CDR3, both terminal residues included. The chain's CDR3 is CSVEDRGTSS.

The chain is built from TRBV2 and TRBJ1-1; D unresolved. The germline V gene encodes CDR1 SNHLY and CDR2 FYNNEI. V dropped 6 bases and J dropped 1 base, with 6 bases sitting between them. CDR3 length: 12 residues. DNA for the CDR3: TGTGCCAGCAGGAACTCGAACACTGAAGCTTTCTTT. Translating it yields CASRNSNTEAFF.

This clonotype was observed at least ten times. The chain uses TRBV12-3 or TRBV12-4 and TRBJ1-1; TRBD1 agrees at 10 bases. The CDR3 totals 14 residues. The trim removed 6 bases at V and 9 bases at J, leaving 10 bases unmatched. The DNA for the CDR3 is TGTGCCAGCAGCTGGCAGACAGGGGGCATCCAAGCTTTCTTT. Its translation: CASSWQTGGIQAFF.

This clonotype has just a few counts. The rearrangement joins TRBV7-9 to TRBJ1-5; perhaps TRBD1 as D (6 bases). Trimming took 4 bases from V and 6 from J, leaving 16 bases between them. Per germline, CDR1 SEHNR and CDR2 FQNEAQ (reference sequence). This CDR3 has 15 amino acids. CDR3 DNA sequence: TGTGCCAGCAGCTACGACGGGGGGGCGGGTCAGCCCCAGCATTTT. Translating it yields CASSYDGGAGQPQHF.

At least ten counts were recorded for this clonotype. Here the CDR3 reads CASSQTRGSYEQYF. Written as DNA, the CDR3 is TGTGCCAGCAGCCAGACTCGGGGTTCCTACGAGCAGTACTTC. J is TRBJ2-7 and V is TRBV7-2, with D perhaps matching TRBD2 (5 bases). CDR1 and CDR2 from the germline V gene are SGHTA and FQGNSA. The CDR3 length is 14 residues. With 5 bases removed from V and 1 base from J, the gap between germline ends came to 12 bases.

The CDR3 spells CASSSGGGDGYTF. The CDR3 DNA follows: TGTGCCAGCAGCTCGGGCGGGGGCGATGGCTACACCTTC. The chain carries TRBV7-3 and TRBJ1-2; maybe TRBD1 (6 bases). Trimming took off 4 bases at V and 6 bases at J, with 12 bases between the two ends. CDR3 size: 13 residues. Per the germline V gene, CDR1 is SGHTA and CDR2 is FQGTGA.

This clonotype was counted a few times. Here the CDR3 DNA reads TGCAGCGTTGGGGGGCAGGGAGAGACCCAGCATTTT. This codes for CSVGGQGETQHF. The J gene is TRBJ1-5, the V gene TRBV29-1, with D possibly TRBD1 on 6 matching bases. The CDR3 has 12 residues. Per the germline V gene, CDR1 is SQVTM and CDR2 is ANQGSEA. Trimming took off 4 bases at V and 11 bases at J, with 15 bases between the two ends. The full variable domain, its missing parts supplied by reference TRBV29-1 and TRBJ1-5, is SAVISQKPSRDICQRGTSLTIQCQVDSQVTMMFWYRQQPGQSLTLIATANQGSEATYESGFVIDKFPISRPNLTFSTLTVSNMSPEDSSIYLCSVGGQGETQHFGDGTRLSIL.

This chain connects TRBV2 to TRBJ1-5, with TRBD1 as a possible D gene (5 bases). Germline CDR1 is SNHLY and CDR2 is FYNNEI. Between the trimmed V and J ends, which lost 8 bases and 2 bases, there was a span of 16 bases. This CDR3 is 15 amino acids long. The CDR3 reads CASGGDLGRNQPQHF. The DNA of the CDR3 is TGTGCCAGCGGGGGGGACCTGGGCCGCAATCAGCCCCAGCATTTT.